The 9 T cell receptor beta chains reported below all come from one sample, sequenced in a study of sequential checkpoint blockade in melanoma. Treatment meaning: randomized to nivolumab then ipilimumab (arm A) or the reverse (arm B). The repertoire was sequenced with immunoSEQ multiplex PCR; TCRdb's copy has only in-frame clones and lacks some. The sample comprises about 18,000 clones, just over 70% of which are singletons, and roughly 10% rests with the top ten. The sample consisted of CD8+ T cells sorted from blood (inferred from file names), taken from a patient given nivolumab and ipilimumab in sequence. The receptors originated from a human donor with melanoma.

The chain couples TRBV27 to TRBJ1-2; 10 nucleotides match TRBD1. Germline values: CDR1 MNHEY, CDR2 SMNVEV (reference sequence). V was clipped by 0 bases and J by 11 bases; unmatched bases: 9. This CDR3 is 15 amino acids long. The CDR3 DNA sequence: TGTGCCAGCAGTTTATCGGGACAGGGGCGTCTAGCGTACACCTTC. This encodes CASSLSGQGRLAYTF.

The chain carries TRBV12-5 and TRBJ2-1; D may be TRBD2 (5 bases). CDR1 is LGHNT and CDR2 is FRNRAP in the germline V gene. Trimming took off 7 bases at V and 7 bases at J, with 17 bases between the two ends. The CDR3 runs 14 residues. CDR3 in amino acids: CASDGRGRGNEQFF. The DNA for the CDR3 is TGTGCTAGTGACGGCAGAGGCAGAGGGAATGAGCAGTTCTTC.

The chain employs TRBV10-3 and TRBJ2-7, with 8 bases that match TRBD2. Germline V gene sequence: CDR1 ENHRY, CDR2 SYGVKD. V lost 2 bases and J lost 4; bases outside the gene matches: 4. The CDR3 totals 14 residues. This CDR3 reads CAISEGLANYEQYF. The CDR3 DNA reads as TGTGCCATCAGTGAGGGACTAGCCAATTACGAGCAGTACTTC.

This clone was detected a few times. The chain uses TRBV6-1 and TRBJ1-2; possibly TRBD1 for D (5 bases). The V gene's germline CDR1 is MNHNS and CDR2 SASEGT. The CDR3 runs 15 residues. Trimming left V 5 bases short and J 0 bases short, with 13 bases between. The DNA of the CDR3 is TGTGCCAGCAGTCCAGGGATCCATTCTAACTATGGCTACACCTTC. Amino acids: CASSPGIHSNYGYTF.

This clone was seen once. The chain links TRBV4-3 to TRBJ1-1, with D possibly being TRBD1 (5 bases). Germline CDR1 LGHNA, CDR2 YSLEER. This CDR3 contains 16 residues. The V and J ends lost 3 bases and 3 bases respectively, with 17 bases between them. Written as DNA, the CDR3 is TGCGCCAGCAGCCAGCAGGGTATGTATTGGCACACTGAAGCTTTCTTT. This codes for CASSQQGMYWHTEAFF.

This clone was seen once. The rearrangement links TRBV7-9 to TRBJ2-7; D gene ambiguous. V was pared by 0 bases and J by 6 bases, with 12 bases between. CDR1 and CDR2 from the germline V gene are SEHNR and FQNEAQ (reference sequence). The CDR3 spans 14 residues. The CDR3 protein is CASSLASTPREQYF. As DNA, the CDR3 is TGTGCCAGCAGCTTAGCGAGCACCCCGCGCGAGCAGTACTTC.

This sequence joins TRBV19 and TRBJ2-1, with TRBD2 matching over 11 bases. V was clipped by 7 bases and J by 7 bases; unmatched bases: 3. Germline lookup yields CDR1 LNHDA and CDR2 SQIVND (reference sequence). The CDR3 runs to 13 residues. CDR3 protein: CASMGLAANEQFF. The CDR3 DNA reads as TGTGCCAGTATGGGACTAGCGGCGAATGAGCAGTTCTTC.

The chain couples TRBV4-2 to TRBJ1-2; 8 bases map to TRBD1. The CDR3 consists of 19 residues. Trimming cost V 0 bases and J 4 bases; bases outside gene matches: 16. The germline V gene encodes CDR1 LGHNA and CDR2 YNFKEQ. CDR3 nucleotides: TGTGCCAGCAGCCAAGATCGGGGAACAGGGGGGATTATCCTCTATGGCTACACCTTC. Translation gives CASSQDRGTGGIILYGYTF.

V and J are TRBV21-1 and TRBJ1-1; TRBD1 is taken as the D call from the table, unchecked against the DNA. TRBV21-1 is recorded as a pseudogene. The CDR3 is 15 residues long. This CDR3 reads CASSRRLGGTGGSFF. CDR3 DNA sequence: TGTGCCAGCAGCCGAAGGCTGGGGGGGACAGGGGGATCTTTCTTT.